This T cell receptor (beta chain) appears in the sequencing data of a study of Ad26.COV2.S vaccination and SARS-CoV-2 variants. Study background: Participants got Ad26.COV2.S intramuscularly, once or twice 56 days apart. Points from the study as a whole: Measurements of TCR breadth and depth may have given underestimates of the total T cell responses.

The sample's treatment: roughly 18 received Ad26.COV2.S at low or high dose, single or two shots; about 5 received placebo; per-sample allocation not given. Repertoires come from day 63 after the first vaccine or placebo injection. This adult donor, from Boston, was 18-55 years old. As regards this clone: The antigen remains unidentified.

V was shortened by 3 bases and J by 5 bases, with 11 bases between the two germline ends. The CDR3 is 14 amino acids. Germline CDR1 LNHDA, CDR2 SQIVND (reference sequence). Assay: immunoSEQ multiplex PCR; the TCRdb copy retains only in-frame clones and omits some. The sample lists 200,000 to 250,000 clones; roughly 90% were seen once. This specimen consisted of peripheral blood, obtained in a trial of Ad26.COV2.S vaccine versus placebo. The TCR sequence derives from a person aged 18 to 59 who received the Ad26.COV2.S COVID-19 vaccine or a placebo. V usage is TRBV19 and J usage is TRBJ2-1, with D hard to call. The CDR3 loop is CASSMSRWDNEQFF. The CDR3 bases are TGTGCCAGTAGTATGAGCAGATGGGACAATGAGCAGTTCTTC. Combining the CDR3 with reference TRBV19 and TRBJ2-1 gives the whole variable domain DGGITQSPKYLFRKEGQNVTLSCEQNLNHDAMYWYRQDPGQGLRLIYYSQIVNDFQKGDIAEGYSVSREKKESFPLTVTSAQKNPTAFYLCASSMSRWDNEQFFGPGTRLTVL.